The 26 T cell receptor beta chains given below trace back to one sample, sequenced in a study of T cell changes during pregnancy in multiple sclerosis. TCRdb's copy holds only in-frame clones and misses some; the assay was immunoSEQ multiplex PCR. The sample lists about 130,000 clones; approximately 96% were seen once. Sample: peripheral blood, taken after pregnancy. The receptors come from a female donor with multiple sclerosis, enrolled in a pregnancy study.

This clone was seen just once. V gene TRBV2 combines with J gene TRBJ1-5; D is undetermined. V was pared by 1 base and J by 0 bases, with 10 bases between. Per the germline V gene, CDR1 is SNHLY and CDR2 is FYNNEI. This CDR3 region has 16 residues. CDR3 sequence: CASSEVRSVSNQPQHF. The CDR3 DNA is TGTGCCAGCAGTGAAGTCCGGTCCGTTAGCAATCAGCCCCAGCATTTT.

This sequence joins TRBV7-9 and TRBJ2-1; 8 positions agree with TRBD2. Germline V lookup: CDR1 SEHNR, CDR2 FQNEAQ (reference sequence). V lost 0 bases to trimming and J lost 4 bases; unmatched junction nucleotides: 11. The CDR3 length is 18 residues. The CDR3 DNA follows: TGTGCCAGCAGCTTAGCGCAAAGTCCTAGCGGGCAATACAATGAGCAGTTCTTC. It encodes CASSLAQSPSGQYNEQFF.

This clone was found a few times. The chain links TRBV5-1 to TRBJ2-6, with a possible D match to TRBD2 (7 bases). The CDR3 is made up of 20 amino acids. Trimming removed 0 bases from V and 0 bases from J, with 19 bases in between. Germline V lookup: CDR1 SGHRS, CDR2 YFSETQ. CDR3 sequence: CASSLAGSGGVFSGANVLTF. Here the CDR3 DNA reads TGCGCCAGCAGCTTGGCCGGGTCGGGGGGCGTTTTCTCTGGGGCCAACGTCCTGACTTTC.

V usage is TRBV30 and J usage is TRBJ2-1, with D maybe TRBD1 (6 bases). Germline values: CDR1 GTSNPN, CDR2 SVGIG (reference sequence). The CDR3 loop spans 14 amino acids. V lost 4 bases to trimming and J lost 4 bases, with 14 bases between them. The CDR3 coding sequence is TGTGCCTGGACCGGGACATCCAGTTACAATGAGCAGTTCTTC. This sequence encodes CAWTGTSSYNEQFF.

The chain couples TRBV7-9 to TRBJ2-6, with D unclear. Germline CDR1 is SEHNR and CDR2 is FQNEAQ (reference sequence). The ends were cut back, 5 bases at V and 1 base at J, with 15 bases in the middle. The CDR3 loop spans 17 amino acids. CDR3: CASSPPRLSSGANVLTF. The CDR3 DNA reads as TGTGCCAGCAGCCCGCCCCGACTGAGTTCTGGGGCCAACGTCCTGACTTTC. Drawing the rest from reference TRBV7-9 and TRBJ2-6, the complete variable domain is DTGVSQNPRHKITKRGQNVTFRCDPISEHNRLYWYRQTLGQGPEFLTYFQNEAQLEKSRLLSDRFSAERPKGSFSTLEIQRTEQGDSAMYLCASSPPRLSSGANVLTFGAGSRLTVL.

J is TRBJ2-1 and V is TRBV6-6, with 7 bases lining up with TRBD1. In germline, CDR1 is MNHNY, CDR2 SVGAGI (reference sequence). V was pared by 4 bases and J by 3 bases, with 6 bases of the junction left unmatched. This CDR3 spans 15 amino acids. As DNA, the CDR3 is TGTGCCAGCAGTTCCGGCGGACAGGACTACAATGAGCAGTTCTTC. Its protein product is CASSSGGQDYNEQFF.

The chain joins TRBV25-1 to TRBJ1-1; no clear D. CDR3 size: 13 residues. Germline values: CDR1 MGHDK, CDR2 SYGVNS. Trimming pared 7 bases from V and 3 bases from J, leaving 12 bases between. The CDR3: CASTLTQYTEAFF. CDR3 nucleotides: TGTGCCAGCACCCTCACCCAGTACACTGAAGCTTTCTTT.

The gene calls are TRBV28 and TRBJ2-7; D ambiguous. Trimming removed 2 bases at V and 7 bases at J, with 21 bases between. The CDR3 sequence is 16 residues long. Germline V gives CDR1 MDHEN, CDR2 SYDVKM. The DNA of the CDR3 is TGTGCCAGCAGTTTAAGTTATAGTATTCCCTCTAGGGAGCAGTACTTC. The encoded protein is CASSLSYSIPSREQYF.

The chain joins TRBV29-1 to TRBJ2-7; D unclear. V gave up 5 bases and J gave up 0 bases, with 5 bases separating them. The CDR3 loop spans 11 amino acids. The germline V gene encodes CDR1 SQVTM and CDR2 ANQGSEA. The CDR3 protein is CSVSSSYEQYF. CDR3 DNA: TGCAGCGTTTCATCCTCCTACGAGCAGTACTTC.

The chain recombines TRBV12-2 with TRBJ2-7; TRBD1, the table's D call, lacks a check against the DNA. TRBV12-2 is noted as a pseudogene. The CDR3 has 16 residues. The CDR3: CASRLVAGLRVYEQYF. The DNA for the CDR3 is TGTGCAAGTCGCTTAGTTGCAGGGCTAAGAGTGTACGAGCAGTACTTC.

The rearrangement joins TRBV5-1 to TRBJ2-1; D gene unclear. The germline V gene has CDR1 SGHRS and CDR2 YFSETQ. Deletions cut 4 bases from V and 0 bases from J, with 11 bases between. The CDR3 has 15 amino acids. Here the CDR3 DNA reads TGCGCCAGCAGCCCCGACATCCTCTCCTACAATGAGCAGTTCTTC. This sequence encodes CASSPDILSYNEQFF. The entire variable domain, with the rest obtained from reference TRBV5-1 and TRBJ2-1, is as follows: KAGVTQTPRYLIKTRGQQVTLSCSPISGHRSVSWYQQTPGQGLQFLFEYFSETQRNKGNFPGRFSGRQFSNSRSEMNVSTLELGDSALYLCASSPDILSYNEQFFGPGTRLTVL.

The CDR3 here is CAISLGGSITLTPYNEQFF. In nucleotides, the CDR3 is TGTGCCATCAGCCTAGGGGGATCCATTACCCTTACCCCTTACAATGAGCAGTTCTTC. The rearrangement joins TRBV10-3 to TRBJ2-1, with D possibly TRBD1 on 6 matching bases. The CDR3 sequence is 19 residues long. V dropped 6 bases and J dropped 4 bases, with 28 bases sitting between them. The V gene's germline CDR1 is ENHRY and CDR2 SYGVKD.

This chain uses TRBV7-2 with TRBJ2-7, with 8 bases aligning to TRBD1. After removal of 5 bases from V and 2 bases from J, the junction contained 5 bases not matched to a gene. Germline lookup yields CDR1 SGHTA and CDR2 FQGNSA. This CDR3 is built from 14 residues. CDR3 sequence reads: CASSRRDRPYEQYF. CDR3 DNA: TGTGCCAGCAGCCGCCGGGACAGGCCCTACGAGCAGTACTTC.

The CDR3 here is CASSLDPSRQEQFF. The CDR3 DNA reads TGTGCCAGCAGCTTAGACCCCTCGCGACAGGAGCAGTTCTTC. The rearrangement links TRBV11-3 to TRBJ2-1; maybe TRBD1 (5 bases). Germline V gene sequence: CDR1 SGHNT, CDR2 YENEEA. Deletions cut 0 bases from V and 10 bases from J, with 13 bases between. The CDR3 contains 14 residues.

J is TRBJ1-1 and V is TRBV6-5; 7 bases fit TRBD1. The CDR3 extends over 15 amino acids. V was clipped by 5 bases and J by 4 bases; unmatched bases: 10. Per germline, CDR1 MNHEY and CDR2 SVGAGI. The CDR3 nucleotides are TGTGCCAGCAGTCCCTTACAGGGGACGGGCACTGAAGCTTTCTTT. Translated, it gives CASSPLQGTGTEAFF.

V is TRBV15 and J is TRBJ1-2; the D gene is possibly TRBD1 (6 bases). Germline V gene sequence: CDR1 LNHNV, CDR2 YYDKDF (reference sequence). Trimming removed 1 base at V and 6 bases at J, with 12 bases between. CDR3 length: 14 amino acids. CDR3 bases: TGTGCCACCAGCAGAGCTTGGACAGACCATGGCTACACCTTC. This sequence encodes CATSRAWTDHGYTF.

The V and J genes are TRBV5-1 and TRBJ1-3; D call uncertain. V lost 2 bases, J lost 1 base, and 13 bases lay in between. This CDR3 region has 16 residues. Germline values: CDR1 SGHRS, CDR2 YFSETQ. The CDR3 DNA is TGCGCCAGCAGCTTAGGGCCCGGAGGGTCTGGAAACACCATATATTTT. It codes for CASSLGPGGSGNTIYF. The full variable domain, its missing parts supplied by reference TRBV5-1 and TRBJ1-3, is KAGVTQTPRYLIKTRGQQVTLSCSPISGHRSVSWYQQTPGQGLQFLFEYFSETQRNKGNFPGRFSGRQFSNSRSEMNVSTLELGDSALYLCASSLGPGGSGNTIYFGEGSWLTVV.

The chain uses TRBV7-9 and TRBJ2-1, with D uncertain. CDR1 is SEHNR and CDR2 is FQNEAQ in the germline V gene (reference sequence). The V and J ends lost 4 bases and 0 bases respectively, with 10 bases between them. This CDR3 comprises 15 residues. CDR3 in amino acids: CASSSYKSSYNEQFF. In DNA form, the CDR3 reads TGTGCCAGCAGCTCCTATAAGAGCTCCTACAATGAGCAGTTCTTC.

The chain recombines TRBV5-6 with TRBJ1-5, with TRBD1 matching 7 bases. Germline CDR1 reads SGHDT; CDR2 reads YYEEEE. This CDR3 has 16 amino acids. V lost 4 bases and J lost 0; bases outside the gene matches: 7. Here the CDR3 reads CASSRRQGDSNQPQHF. The DNA of the CDR3 is TGTGCCAGCAGCAGAAGACAGGGCGATAGCAATCAGCCCCAGCATTTT.

The chain recombines TRBV18 with TRBJ2-5, with D possibly matching TRBD2 (6 bases). The CDR3 consists of 15 residues. Germline V CDR1 and CDR2: KGHSH, LQKENI. The germline V and J ends were trimmed by 3 bases and 4 bases, with 15 bases remaining between them. This CDR3 reads CASSPIFGGGETQYF. The CDR3 DNA reads as TGTGCCAGCTCACCTATCTTCGGGGGAGGAGAGACCCAGTACTTC.

This clone appeared once. The V and J genes are TRBV25-1 and TRBJ1-4; D gene ambiguous. V lost 2 bases, J lost 4 bases, and 8 bases lay in between. The V gene's germline CDR1 is MGHDK and CDR2 SYGVNS. CDR3 size: 14 residues. In nucleotides, the CDR3 is TGTGCCAGCAGTGAAGGGCTTCTTAATGAAAAACTGTTTTTT. Encoded protein: CASSEGLLNEKLFF.

A single count supports this clone. CDR3 amino acids: CASSVTALGGVKDTQYF. The CDR3 DNA is TGTGCCAGCAGCGTAACCGCCTTAGGGGGGGTCAAAGATACGCAGTATTTT. V is TRBV9 and J is TRBJ2-3; maybe TRBD2 (7 bases). V shed 1 base and J shed 5 bases, with 20 bases lying between them. CDR3 size: 17 residues. CDR1 and CDR2 from the germline V gene are SGDLS and YYNGEE.

The V call is TRBV19, the J call TRBJ2-1, with 14 bases identical to TRBD2. Germline V lookup: CDR1 LNHDA, CDR2 SQIVND (reference sequence). This CDR3 has 18 amino acids. J gave up 10 bases and V 4 bases, and 15 bases lay outside the gene matches. CDR3 nucleotides: TGTGCCAGTAGTACCTGGAAACTGGGACTAGCGGGAGCCGGCGAGCAGTTCTTC. It specifies CASSTWKLGLAGAGEQFF.

The chain is built from TRBV19 and TRBJ2-7; 9 nucleotides line up with TRBD1. J lost 3 bases, V lost 7 bases, and 7 bases had no gene match. Germline V gene sequence: CDR1 LNHDA, CDR2 SQIVND (reference sequence). The CDR3 totals 14 residues. DNA of the CDR3: TGTGCCAGTACTCTGGGACAGGGAGACTACGAGCAGTACTTC. This codes for CASTLGQGDYEQYF.

V and J are TRBV6-1 and TRBJ2-3; 9 nucleotides agree with TRBD2. CDR1 and CDR2 (germline): MNHNS, SASEGT. J was trimmed by 2 bases and V by 2 bases; bases with no gene match: 2. This CDR3 spans 15 amino acids. Here the CDR3 DNA reads TGTGCCAGCAGTGAATTAGCGGGGGTCACAGATACGCAGTATTTT. Translation: CASSELAGVTDTQYF.

This clone was found once. V gene TRBV7-8 combines with J gene TRBJ1-5; possibly TRBD1 for D (5 bases). V was shortened by 2 bases and J by 1 base, with 9 bases between the two germline ends. Germline V gene data show CDR1 as SGHVS and CDR2 as FQNEAQ. The CDR3 spans 15 residues. CDR3 protein: CASSLKGASNQPQHF. DNA for the CDR3: TGTGCCAGCAGCTTAAAAGGGGCAAGCAATCAGCCCCAGCATTTT.